Shown below are 7 T cell receptor beta chains from a single sample sequenced in a study of control samples from healthy donors and cancer patients. The protocol was immunoSEQ multiplex PCR, while the TCRdb copy is restricted to in-frame clones and leaves out a portion. This table has 100,000 to 150,000 clones, 88% appearing once. Sequencing input: blood. All receptors come from a man over 45 in good health.

The genes are TRBV11-3 and TRBJ2-7; D remains ambiguous. The CDR3 has 16 amino acids. V lost 1 base, J lost 5 bases, and 18 bases lay in between. CDR1 is SGHNT and CDR2 is YENEEA in the germline V gene. The CDR3 protein is CASSLVIGSSFHEQYF. The CDR3 bases are TGTGCCAGCAGCTTAGTTATTGGAAGCTCGTTCCACGAGCAGTACTTC.

V is TRBV5-4 and J is TRBJ1-3, with a tentative D call TRBD1 (6 bases). V gave up 4 bases and J gave up 4 bases, with 15 bases separating them. Germline V gene sequence: CDR1 SGHNT, CDR2 YYREEE (reference sequence). There are 15 residues in the CDR3. DNA of the CDR3: TGTGCCAGCAGCGCCAAAACAGGGTCCGGAAACACCATATATTTT. It specifies CASSAKTGSGNTIYF.

V and J are TRBV11-2 and TRBJ2-2; D is unresolved. Germline assignment: CDR1 SGHAT and CDR2 FQNNGV. The V gene lost 0 bases and the J gene lost 5 bases, with 7 bases spanning the gap. The CDR3 is 14 amino acids. The CDR3 region is CASSLDHGTGELFF. CDR3 nucleotide sequence: TGTGCCAGCAGCTTAGATCACGGGACCGGGGAGCTGTTTTTT.

V gene TRBV7-2 combines with J gene TRBJ1-3; 8 positions match TRBD1. Trimming at V came to 5 bases and at J to 9 bases, leaving 9 bases not matched to a gene. Germline V gives CDR1 SGHTA, CDR2 FQGNSA. CDR3 length equals 14 residues. This CDR3 is CASSPGTGWSTIYF. As DNA, the CDR3 is TGTGCCAGCAGCCCAGGGACAGGCTGGAGCACCATATATTTT.

The sample holds one count of this clone. J is TRBJ1-5 and V is TRBV19, with a possible D match to TRBD1 (6 bases). Germline V gene lookup returns CDR1 LNHDA and CDR2 SQIVND (reference sequence). CDR3 size: 15 residues. With 7 bases removed from V and 1 base from J, the gap between germline ends came to 14 bases. The CDR3 nucleotides are TGTGCCAGTAATTACAGGGAAAACAGCAATCAGCCCCAGCATTTT. Its translation: CASNYRENSNQPQHF.

The J gene is TRBJ2-3, the V gene TRBV29-1; no clear D. Trimming cost V 8 bases and J 0 bases, with 12 bases left between them. Germline V gene data show CDR1 as SQVTM and CDR2 as ANQGSEA. The CDR3 runs 13 residues. CDR3 in amino acids: CSTRLPSTDTQYF. The CDR3 nucleotides read TGCAGCACAAGGCTTCCTAGCACAGATACGCAGTATTTT.

The V and J genes are TRBV28 and TRBJ1-2; 7 bases agree with TRBD1. This CDR3 spans 15 amino acids. V lost 6 bases and J lost 0; bases outside the gene matches: 7. The V gene's germline CDR1 is MDHEN and CDR2 SYDVKM. The chain's CDR3 is CASRGTDWTNYGYTF. In DNA form, the CDR3 reads TGTGCCAGCAGGGGGACAGATTGGACTAACTATGGCTACACCTTC.